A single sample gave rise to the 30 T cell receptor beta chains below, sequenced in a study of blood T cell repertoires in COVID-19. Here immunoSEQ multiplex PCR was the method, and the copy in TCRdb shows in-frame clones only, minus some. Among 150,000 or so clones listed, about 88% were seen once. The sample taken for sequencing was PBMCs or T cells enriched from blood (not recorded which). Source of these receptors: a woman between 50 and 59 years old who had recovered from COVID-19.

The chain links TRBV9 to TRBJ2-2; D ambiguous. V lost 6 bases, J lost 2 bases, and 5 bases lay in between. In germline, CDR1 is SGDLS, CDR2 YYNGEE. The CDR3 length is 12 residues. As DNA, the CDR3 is TGTGCCAGCAACGGTAACACCGGGGAGCTGTTTTTT. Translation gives CASNGNTGELFF.

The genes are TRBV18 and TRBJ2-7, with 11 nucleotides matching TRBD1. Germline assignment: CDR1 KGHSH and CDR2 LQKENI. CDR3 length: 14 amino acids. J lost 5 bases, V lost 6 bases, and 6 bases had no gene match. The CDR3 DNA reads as TGTGCCAGCTCCCTCCCGGGACAGGGGGACGAGCAGTACTTC. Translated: CASSLPGQGDEQYF.

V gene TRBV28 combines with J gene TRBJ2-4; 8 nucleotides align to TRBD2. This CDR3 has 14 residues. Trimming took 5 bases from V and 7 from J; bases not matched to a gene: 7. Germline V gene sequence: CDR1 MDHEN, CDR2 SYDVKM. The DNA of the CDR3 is TGTGCCAGCAGTCCCGCCGGGGGGGGGAACATTCAGTACTTC. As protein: CASSPAGGGNIQYF.

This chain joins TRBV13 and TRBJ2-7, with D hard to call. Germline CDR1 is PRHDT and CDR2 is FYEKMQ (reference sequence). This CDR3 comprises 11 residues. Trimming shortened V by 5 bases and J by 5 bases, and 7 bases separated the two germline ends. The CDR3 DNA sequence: TGTGCCAGCAGCCTGGCCAACGAGCAGTACTTC. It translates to CASSLANEQYF.

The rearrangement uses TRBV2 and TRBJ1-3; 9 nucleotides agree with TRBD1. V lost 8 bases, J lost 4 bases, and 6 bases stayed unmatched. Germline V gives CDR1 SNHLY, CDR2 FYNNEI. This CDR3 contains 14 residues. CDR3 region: CASLQGAVGNTIYF. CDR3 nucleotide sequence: TGTGCCAGCTTACAGGGGGCTGTCGGAAACACCATATATTTT. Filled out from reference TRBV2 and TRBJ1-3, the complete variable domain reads EPEVTQTPSHQVTQMGQEVILRCVPISNHLYFYWYRQILGQKVEFLVSFYNNEISEKSEIFDDQFSVERPDGSNFTLKIRSTKLEDSAMYFCASLQGAVGNTIYFGEGSWLTVV.

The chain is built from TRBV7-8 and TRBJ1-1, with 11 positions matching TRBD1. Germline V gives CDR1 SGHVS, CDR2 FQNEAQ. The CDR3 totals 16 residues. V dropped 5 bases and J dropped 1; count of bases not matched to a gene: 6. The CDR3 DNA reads TGTGCCAGCAGCGTAGGGACAGGGGGGGCGAACACTGAAGCTTTCTTT. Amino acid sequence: CASSVGTGGANTEAFF.

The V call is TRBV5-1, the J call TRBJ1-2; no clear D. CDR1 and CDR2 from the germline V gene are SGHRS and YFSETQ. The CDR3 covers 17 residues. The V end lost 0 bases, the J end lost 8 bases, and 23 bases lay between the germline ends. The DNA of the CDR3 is TGCGCCAGCAGCTTGGAAGTCCTCCGGACCGAGACGGGAGGCTACACCTTC. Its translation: CASSLEVLRTETGGYTF.

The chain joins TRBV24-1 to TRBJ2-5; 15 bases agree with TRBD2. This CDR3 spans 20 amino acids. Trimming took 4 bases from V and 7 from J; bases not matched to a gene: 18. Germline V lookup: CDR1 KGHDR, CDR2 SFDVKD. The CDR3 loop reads CATSDYGLAGGPGRSRTQYF. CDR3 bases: TGTGCCACCAGTGACTATGGACTAGCGGGAGGGCCGGGTCGGAGTCGGACCCAGTACTTC.

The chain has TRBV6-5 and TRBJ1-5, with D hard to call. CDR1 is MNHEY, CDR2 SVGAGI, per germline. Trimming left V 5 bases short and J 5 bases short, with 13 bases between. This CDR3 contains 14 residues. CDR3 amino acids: CASSPGPRHQPQHF. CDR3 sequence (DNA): TGTGCCAGCAGTCCCGGCCCCAGGCATCAGCCCCAGCATTTT.

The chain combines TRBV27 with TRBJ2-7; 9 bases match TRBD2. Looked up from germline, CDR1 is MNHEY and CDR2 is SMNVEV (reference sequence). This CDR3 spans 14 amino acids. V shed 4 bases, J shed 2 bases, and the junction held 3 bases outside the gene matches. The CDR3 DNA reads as TGTGCCAGCAGTTCTCTAGCGGGACCCTACGAGCAGTACTTC. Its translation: CASSSLAGPYEQYF.

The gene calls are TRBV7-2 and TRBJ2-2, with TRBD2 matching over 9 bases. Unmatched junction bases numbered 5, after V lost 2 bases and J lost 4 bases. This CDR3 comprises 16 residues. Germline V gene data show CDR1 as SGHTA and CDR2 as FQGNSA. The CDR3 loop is CASSLRAGGGTGELFF. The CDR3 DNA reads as TGTGCCAGCAGCTTACGTGCGGGAGGGGGCACCGGGGAGCTGTTTTTT. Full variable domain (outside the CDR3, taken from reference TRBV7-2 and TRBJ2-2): GAGVSQSPSNKVTEKGKDVELRCDPISGHTALYWYRQSLGQGLEFLIYFQGNSAPDKSGLPSDRFSAERTGGSVSTLTIQRTQQEDSAVYLCASSLRAGGGTGELFFGEGSRLTVL.

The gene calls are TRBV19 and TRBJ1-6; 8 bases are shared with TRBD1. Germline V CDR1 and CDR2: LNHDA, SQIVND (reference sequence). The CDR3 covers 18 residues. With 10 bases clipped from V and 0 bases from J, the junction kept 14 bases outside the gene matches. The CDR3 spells CATRGGTGLSSYNSPLHF. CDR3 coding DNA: TGTGCCACGAGGGGGGGGACAGGCCTCAGCTCCTATAATTCACCCCTCCACTTT.

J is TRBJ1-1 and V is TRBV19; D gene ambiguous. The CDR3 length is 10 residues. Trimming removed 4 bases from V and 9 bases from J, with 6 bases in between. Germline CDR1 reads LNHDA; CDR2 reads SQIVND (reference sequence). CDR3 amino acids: CASSRGKAFF. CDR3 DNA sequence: TGTGCCAGTAGTAGAGGGAAAGCTTTCTTT.

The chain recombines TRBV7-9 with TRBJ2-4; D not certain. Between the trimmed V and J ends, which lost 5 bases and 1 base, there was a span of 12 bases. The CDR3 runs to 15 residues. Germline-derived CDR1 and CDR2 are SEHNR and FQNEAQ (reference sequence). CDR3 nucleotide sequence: TGTGCCAGCAGCCCCGCATCGGGTGCCAAAAACATTCAGTACTTC. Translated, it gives CASSPASGAKNIQYF. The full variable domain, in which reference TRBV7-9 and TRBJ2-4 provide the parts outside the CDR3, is DTGVSQNPRHKITKRGQNVTFRCDPISEHNRLYWYRQTLGQGPEFLTYFQNEAQLEKSRLLSDRFSAERPKGSFSTLEIQRTEQGDSAMYLCASSPASGAKNIQYFGAGTRLSVL.

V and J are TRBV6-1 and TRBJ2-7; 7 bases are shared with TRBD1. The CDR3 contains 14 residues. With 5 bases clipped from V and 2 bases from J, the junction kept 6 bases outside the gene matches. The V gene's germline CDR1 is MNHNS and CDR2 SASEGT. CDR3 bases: TGTGCCAGCAGTTCGAGACAGGGACCCTACGAGCAGTACTTC. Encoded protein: CASSSRQGPYEQYF.

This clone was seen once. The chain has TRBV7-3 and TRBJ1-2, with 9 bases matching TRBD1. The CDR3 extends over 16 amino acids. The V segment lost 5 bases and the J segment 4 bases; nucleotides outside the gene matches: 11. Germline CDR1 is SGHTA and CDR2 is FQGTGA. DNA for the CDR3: TGTGCCAGCAGCCCCCAGGGACAGGGAGGTGGCTATGGCTACACCTTC. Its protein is CASSPQGQGGGYGYTF.

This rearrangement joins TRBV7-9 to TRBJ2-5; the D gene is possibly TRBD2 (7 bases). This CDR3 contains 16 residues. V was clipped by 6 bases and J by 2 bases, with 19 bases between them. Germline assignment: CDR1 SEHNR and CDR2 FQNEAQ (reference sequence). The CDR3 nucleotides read TGTGCCAGCAGACCCATGGGAGGGGGGGTTCAAGAGACCCAGTACTTC. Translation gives CASRPMGGGVQETQYF.

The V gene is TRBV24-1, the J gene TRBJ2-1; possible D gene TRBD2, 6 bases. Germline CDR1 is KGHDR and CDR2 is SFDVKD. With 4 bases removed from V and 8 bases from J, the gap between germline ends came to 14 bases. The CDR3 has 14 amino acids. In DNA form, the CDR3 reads TGTGCCACCAGTGAAGGACTACAGTACGATGAGCAGTTCTTC. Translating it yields CATSEGLQYDEQFF.

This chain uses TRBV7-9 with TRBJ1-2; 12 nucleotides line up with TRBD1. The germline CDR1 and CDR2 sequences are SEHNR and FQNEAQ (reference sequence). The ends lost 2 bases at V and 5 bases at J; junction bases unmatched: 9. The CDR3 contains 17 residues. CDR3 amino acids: CASSLLGTGGAAYGYTF. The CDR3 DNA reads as TGTGCCAGCAGCTTACTGGGGACAGGGGGCGCCGCGTATGGCTACACCTTC.

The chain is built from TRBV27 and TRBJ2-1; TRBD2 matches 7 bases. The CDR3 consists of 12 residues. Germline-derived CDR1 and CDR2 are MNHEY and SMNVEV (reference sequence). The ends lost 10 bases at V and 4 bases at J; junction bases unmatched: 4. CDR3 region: CATLSGYNEQFF. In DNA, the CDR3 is TGTGCCACCCTTAGCGGGTACAATGAGCAGTTCTTC.

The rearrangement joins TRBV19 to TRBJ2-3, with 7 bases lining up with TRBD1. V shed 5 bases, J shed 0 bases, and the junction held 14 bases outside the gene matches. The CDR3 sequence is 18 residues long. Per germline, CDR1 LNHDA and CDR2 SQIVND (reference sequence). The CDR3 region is CASSPDRASASSTDTQYF. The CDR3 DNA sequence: TGTGCCAGTAGTCCCGACAGGGCATCCGCTTCTAGCACAGATACGCAGTATTTT.

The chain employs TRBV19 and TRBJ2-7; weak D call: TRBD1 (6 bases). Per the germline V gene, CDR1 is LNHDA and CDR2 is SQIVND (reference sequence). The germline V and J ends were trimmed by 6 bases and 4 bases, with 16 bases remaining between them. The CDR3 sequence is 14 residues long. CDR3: CASRRGTDAYEQYF. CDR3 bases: TGTGCCAGTAGGAGGGGGACGGACGCTTACGAGCAGTACTTC.

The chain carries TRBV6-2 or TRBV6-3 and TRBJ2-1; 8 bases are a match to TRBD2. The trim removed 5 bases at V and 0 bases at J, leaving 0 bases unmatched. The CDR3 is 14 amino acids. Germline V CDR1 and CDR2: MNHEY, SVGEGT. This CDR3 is CASSSGSSYNEQFF. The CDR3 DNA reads TGTGCCAGCAGTAGCGGGAGCTCCTACAATGAGCAGTTCTTC.

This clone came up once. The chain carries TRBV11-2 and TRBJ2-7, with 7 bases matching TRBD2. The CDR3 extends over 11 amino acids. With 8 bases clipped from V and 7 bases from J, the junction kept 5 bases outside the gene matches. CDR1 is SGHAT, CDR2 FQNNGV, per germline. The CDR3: CASSPGGEQYF. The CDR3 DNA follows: TGTGCCAGCTCCCCGGGGGGAGAGCAGTACTTC.

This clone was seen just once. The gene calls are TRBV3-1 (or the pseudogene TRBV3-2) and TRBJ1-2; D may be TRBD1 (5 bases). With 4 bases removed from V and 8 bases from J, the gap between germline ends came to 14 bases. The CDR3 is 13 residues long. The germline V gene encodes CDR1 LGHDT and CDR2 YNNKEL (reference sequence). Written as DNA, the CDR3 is TGTGCCAGCAGCCCCCGGGGGTCGGAAGGCTACACCTTC. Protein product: CASSPRGSEGYTF.

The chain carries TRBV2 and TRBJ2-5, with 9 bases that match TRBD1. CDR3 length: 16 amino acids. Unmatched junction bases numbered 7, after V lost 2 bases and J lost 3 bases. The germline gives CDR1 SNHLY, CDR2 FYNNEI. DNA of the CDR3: TGTGCCAGCAGTGAATGGGGGACAGGGACCGAAGAGACCCAGTACTTC. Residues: CASSEWGTGTEETQYF.

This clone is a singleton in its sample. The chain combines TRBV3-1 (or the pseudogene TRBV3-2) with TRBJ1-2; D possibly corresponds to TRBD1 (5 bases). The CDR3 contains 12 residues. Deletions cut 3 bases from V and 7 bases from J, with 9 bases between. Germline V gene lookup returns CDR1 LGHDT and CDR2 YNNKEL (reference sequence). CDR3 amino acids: CASSHPRAGYTF. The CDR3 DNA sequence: TGTGCCAGCAGCCATCCCAGGGCTGGCTACACCTTC.

As DNA, the CDR3 is TGTGCCAGCAGCTTTAATTGGAGGGGACCCCCTTATCACTATGGCTACACCTTC. Its protein is CASSFNWRGPPYHYGYTF. The chain combines TRBV11-2 with TRBJ1-2; possibly TRBD1 for D (5 bases). Trimming removed 3 bases at V and 3 bases at J, with 23 bases between. Per germline, CDR1 SGHAT and CDR2 FQNNGV. The CDR3 runs 18 residues.

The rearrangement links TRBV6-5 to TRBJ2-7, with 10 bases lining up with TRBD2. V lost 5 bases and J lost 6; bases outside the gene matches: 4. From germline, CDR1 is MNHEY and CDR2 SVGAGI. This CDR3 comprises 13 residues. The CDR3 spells CASSQSGRGEQYF. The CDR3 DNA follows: TGTGCCAGCAGTCAAAGCGGGAGGGGCGAGCAGTACTTC.

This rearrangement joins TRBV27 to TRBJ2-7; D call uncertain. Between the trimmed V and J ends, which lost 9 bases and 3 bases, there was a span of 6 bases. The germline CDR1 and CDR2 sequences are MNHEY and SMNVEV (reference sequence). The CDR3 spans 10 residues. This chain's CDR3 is CASWHYEQYF. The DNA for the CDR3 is TGTGCCAGTTGGCACTACGAGCAGTACTTC.